This is a list of T cell receptor beta chains from one sample in a study of identical twins. TCRdb passed the 5' RACE reads through MiXCR, listing each CDR3 protein once. The data show 690,000 or so distinct CDR3 sequences, 8.5% to 9.5% seen once. This sample also belongs to another study, concerning yellow fever vaccine responses in identical twins.

Sample: PBMCs. The receptor set was obtained from a woman between 18 and 30 years old in good health. Both conserved end residues are part of each CDR3. The D gene is left open where the match is weak. Only some rows state a clone size, as once, few, many or a class for expanded clones.

TGCGCCAGCAGTGGGACGCAGGGACGGACTAACTATGGCTACACCTTC | CASSGTQGRTNYGYTF | - | TRBJ1-2 | - | 16 | TRBV10-2
TGTGCCAGCAGCCAAATGGACTACGAGCAGTACTTC | CASSQMDYEQYF | - | TRBJ2-7 | few | 12 | TRBV12-3/TRBV12-4
TGCAGTGCCCTCATTAGCGGGACATTCAGGGAGACCCAGTACTTC | CSALISGTFRETQYF | TRBD2 | TRBJ2-5 | many | 15 | TRBV20-1
TGTGCCAGCAGTTACGTGGACTCCTACGAGCAGTACTTC | CASSYVDSYEQYF | - | TRBJ2-7 | few | 13 | TRBV6-5
TGTGCCAGCAGTTCCCCCTCGCACACTGAAGCTTTCTTT | CASSSPSHTEAFF | - | TRBJ1-1 | - | 13 | TRBV6-5
TGTGCCAGCAGCAGAGGGGGTTTCGAGCAGTACTTC | CASSRGGFEQYF | - | TRBJ2-7 | - | 12 | TRBV7-2
TGTGCCAGCAGATCCTCCAGAGTCTCCTACGAGCAGTACTTC | CASRSSRVSYEQYF | - | TRBJ2-7 | few | 14 | TRBV3-1
TGTGCCAGCAGCTTAACAGGACTAGCGACCAATGAGCAGTTCTTC | CASSLTGLATNEQFF | TRBD2 | TRBJ2-1 | few | 15 | TRBV7-9
TGTGCCAGCAGCTTAGATACGAGAGGGGCGAACAATGAGCAGTTCTTC | CASSLDTRGANNEQFF | - | TRBJ2-1 | - | 16 | TRBV7-9
TGTGCCAGCAGCCAAGATGTTACGCTAGCGGGGGGGAGGGAGCTGTTTTTT | CASSQDVTLAGGRELFF | TRBD2 | TRBJ2-2 | many | 17 | TRBV4-2
TGTGCCAGCGCGGACTGGACGCAAGAGACCCAGTACTTC | CASADWTQETQYF | - | TRBJ2-5 | few | 13 | TRBV11-1
TGTGCCAGCAGTGAAGTCGTTATGATGGGGTACGAGCAGTACTTC | CASSEVVMMGYEQYF | - | TRBJ2-7 | few | 15 | TRBV6-1
TGTGCCACCAGTGATTTGGGGGAGCACGAGCAGTACTTC | CATSDLGEHEQYF | - | TRBJ2-7 | - | 13 | TRBV24-1
TGTGCCAGCTCACCGAGCGGACTACTCGCTAGCACAGATACGCAGTATTTT | CASSPSGLLASTDTQYF | - | TRBJ2-3 | - | 17 | TRBV18
TGTGCCAGCAGAAGAGGGGGCGGGCGCGAGCAGTTCTTC | CASRRGGGREQFF | TRBD1 | TRBJ2-1 | few | 13 | TRBV2
TGCAGTGCTAGACGGCAGGGATCCTACAATGAGCAGTTCTTC | CSARRQGSYNEQFF | - | TRBJ2-1 | few | 14 | TRBV20-1
TGCAGTGCTAGAGTTGGGGCGGGGAGCTCCTACAATGAGCAGTTCTTC | CSARVGAGSSYNEQFF | - | TRBJ2-1 | - | 16 | TRBV20-1
TGTGCCAGCAGTTTAACTTTGAGCTCTGGAAACACCATATATTTT | CASSLTLSSGNTIYF | - | TRBJ1-3 | - | 15 | TRBV12-3/TRBV12-4
TGTGCCAGCAGTTTGCAAGCTAGCGGGGGCTACAATGAGCAGTTCTTC | CASSLQASGGYNEQFF | TRBD2 | TRBJ2-1 | - | 16 | TRBV28
TGTGCCAGCATCCCAACCAGCCTCGACAGGGTGTCCTACAATGAGCAGTTCTTC | CASIPTSLDRVSYNEQFF | TRBD1 | TRBJ2-1 | many | 18 | TRBV7-8
TGCGCCAGCCTAAGGGGACCTGGGGAGGTCCAAGAGACCCAGTACTTC | CASLRGPGEVQETQYF | - | TRBJ2-5 | few | 16 | TRBV5-1
TGCGCCAGCAGCGGTTCGTCTCAGTCCTACGAGCAGTACTTC | CASSGSSQSYEQYF | - | TRBJ2-7 | few | 14 | TRBV10-2
TGCAGTGCCAAGACAGGGGGGGACACCGGGGAGCTGTTTTTT | CSAKTGGDTGELFF | TRBD1 | TRBJ2-2 | many | 14 | TRBV20-1
TGTGCCACCAGTGATCTTGGAGGCTACGAGCAGTACTTC | CATSDLGGYEQYF | - | TRBJ2-7 | few | 13 | TRBV24-1
TGTGCCAGCAGCTTAGACCGGGCCAGGGGAGCGTCTTACGAGCAGTACTTC | CASSLDRARGASYEQYF | - | TRBJ2-7 | - | 17 | TRBV11-2
TGTGCCAGCAGCTTAGAGGGGGGTGCCGACCCTGGGTACTTC | CASSLEGGADPGYF | - | TRBJ2-7 | - | 14 | TRBV7-9
TGTGCCACCAGCCCCCCGGGGGTCGGCCAAGAGACCCAGTACTTC | CATSPPGVGQETQYF | - | TRBJ2-5 | few | 15 | TRBV24-1
TGTGCCAGCAGCATGAAGCACCAGGGGGCGTCGAACACCGGGGAGCTGTTTTTT | CASSMKHQGASNTGELFF | - | TRBJ2-2 | many | 18 | TRBV21-1
TGTGCCAGCAGTTCCGTAAGGACAGGGTCAGATACGCAGTATTTT | CASSSVRTGSDTQYF | TRBD1 | TRBJ2-3 | few | 15 | TRBV27
TGTGCCATCAGTGATCGCGACCTGGGCACTGAAGCTTTCTTT | CAISDRDLGTEAFF | - | TRBJ1-1 | few | 14 | TRBV10-3
TGCAGCGTTGAGTGGGACTCCAACTACGAGCAGTACTTC | CSVEWDSNYEQYF | - | TRBJ2-7 | many | 13 | TRBV29-1
TGTGCCACCAGCGGCGGCGGGGTGGGAGAAGAGACCCAGTACTTC | CATSGGGVGEETQYF | - | TRBJ2-5 | few | 15 | TRBV15
TGCAGCTACGACAGGGGCCAAGAGACCCAGTACTTC | CSYDRGQETQYF | TRBD1 | TRBJ2-5 | many | 12 | TRBV29-1
TGTGCCATCAGGCTAGCGGGAGCCCCTTACAATGAGCAGTTCTTC | CAIRLAGAPYNEQFF | TRBD2 | TRBJ2-1 | - | 15 | TRBV10-3
TGTGCCAGCAGCGTAGATCCGGGGGGCGATGGGAACATTCAGTACTTC | CASSVDPGGDGNIQYF | - | TRBJ2-4 | - | 16 | TRBV9
TGTGCTAGCAGCTTAGTGCCAAATAATGGGGTAAATGAGCAGTTCTTC | CASSLVPNNGVNEQFF | - | TRBJ2-1 | - | 16 | TRBV7-7
TGCGCCAGCAGTGCAGATGGAGACACAGATACGCAGTATTTT | CASSADGDTDTQYF | - | TRBJ2-3 | few | 14 | TRBV10-2
TGCAGTGCTAGCCCCCAACTAGCGGGAGTCAAAAACATTCAGTACTTC | CSASPQLAGVKNIQYF | TRBD2 | TRBJ2-4 | - | 16 | TRBV20-1
TGTGCCAGCAGTTACGCGAGACAGGGGACAGACAATGAGCAGTTCTTC | CASSYARQGTDNEQFF | TRBD1 | TRBJ2-1 | - | 16 | TRBV6-2/TRBV6-3
TGTGCCATCTCAACAGGGGGCCACACTGAAGCTTTCTTT | CAISTGGHTEAFF | TRBD1 | TRBJ1-1 | - | 13 | TRBV10-3
TGTGCCAGCAGTCCCGTAGACAGAAACCAAGAGACCCAGTACTTC | CASSPVDRNQETQYF | - | TRBJ2-5 | many | 15 | TRBV25-1
TGTGCCAGCGGCTCCGACAGTTACAATGAGCAGTTCTTC | CASGSDSYNEQFF | - | TRBJ2-1 | few | 13 | TRBV7-3
TGTGCCAGCAGCCCCCTGGGGGGCGCCACTGAAGCTTTCTTT | CASSPLGGATEAFF | - | TRBJ1-1 | few | 14 | TRBV4-2
TGCAGTGCTAGGGGACTAGCGGGAGTCGAGCAGTACTTC | CSARGLAGVEQYF | TRBD2 | TRBJ2-7 | many | 13 | TRBV20-1
TGTGCCAGCGCTGTGACAGGGCTCAATAATTCACCCCTCCACTTT | CASAVTGLNNSPLHF | TRBD1 | TRBJ1-6 | - | 15 | TRBV2
TGTGCCAGCAGTGACGATGCTTTGTCCTACAATGAGCAGTTCTTC | CASSDDALSYNEQFF | - | TRBJ2-1 | - | 15 | TRBV2
TGTGCCAGCAGTTCAACCTTGCCAGGGGTGAGGCAGTTCTTC | CASSSTLPGVRQFF | - | TRBJ2-1 | many | 14 | TRBV28
TGTGCCACCAACCGGGGATCCCCAGATACGCAGTATTTT | CATNRGSPDTQYF | - | TRBJ2-3 | many | 13 | TRBV15
TGTGCCAGCAGTACTTCAGGGGAGGCTAACTATGGCTACACCTTC | CASSTSGEANYGYTF | - | TRBJ1-2 | - | 15 | TRBV7-9
TGCAGTGCAGGGACTAGCGGAACCGCAGGCTCCTACAATGAGCAGTTCTTC | CSAGTSGTAGSYNEQFF | TRBD2 | TRBJ2-1 | - | 17 | TRBV20-1